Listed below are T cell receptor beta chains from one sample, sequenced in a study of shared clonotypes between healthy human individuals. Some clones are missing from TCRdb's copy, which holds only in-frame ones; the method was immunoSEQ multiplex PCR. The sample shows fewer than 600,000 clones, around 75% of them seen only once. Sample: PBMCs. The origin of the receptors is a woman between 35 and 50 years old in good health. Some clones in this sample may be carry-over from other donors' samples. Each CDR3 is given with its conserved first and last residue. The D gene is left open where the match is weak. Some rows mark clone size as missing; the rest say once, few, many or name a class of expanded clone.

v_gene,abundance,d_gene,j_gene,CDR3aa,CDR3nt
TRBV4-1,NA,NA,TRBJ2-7,CASSPGRGGYEQYF,TGCGCCAGCAGCCCAGGCAGAGGGGGATACGAGCAGTACTTC
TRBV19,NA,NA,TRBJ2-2,CASSTLFGGRTGELFF,TGTGCCAGTAGTACACTATTTGGGGGGCGCACCGGGGAGCTGTTTTTT
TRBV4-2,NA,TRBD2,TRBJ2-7,CASSLGLAGTYEQYF,TGTGCCAGCAGCCTCGGACTAGCGGGAACCTACGAGCAGTACTTC
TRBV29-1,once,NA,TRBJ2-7,CSAVGQGPGEQYF,TGCAGCGCGGTCGGGCAGGGCCCAGGCGAGCAGTACTTC
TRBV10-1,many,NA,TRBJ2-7,CASSRDQSSYEQYF,TGCGCCAGCAGTAGGGACCAGAGCTCCTACGAGCAGTACTTC
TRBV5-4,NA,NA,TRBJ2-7,CASSPRSGNEQYF,TGTGCCAGCAGCCCGAGATCGGGGAACGAGCAGTACTTC
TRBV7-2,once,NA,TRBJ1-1,CASSLLTEAFF,TGTGCCAGCAGCTTACTTACTGAAGCTTTCTTT
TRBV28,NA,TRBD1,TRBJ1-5,CASSLFTGGGQPQHF,TGTGCCAGCAGTTTGTTTACAGGGGGAGGTCAGCCCCAGCATTTT
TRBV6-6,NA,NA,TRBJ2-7,CASSSPIYRRPYEQYF,TGTGCCAGCAGTTCACCAATTTACAGGAGGCCCTACGAGCAGTACTTC
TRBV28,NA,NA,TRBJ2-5,CASSFYQGFEETQYF,TGTGCCAGCAGTTTCTACCAGGGCTTCGAAGAGACCCAGTACTTC
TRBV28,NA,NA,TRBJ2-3,CASSFLADSTDTQYF,TGTGCCAGCAGTTTTCTGGCGGATAGCACAGATACGCAGTATTTT
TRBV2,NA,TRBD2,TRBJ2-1,CASRPAGSHNEQFF,TGTGCCAGCAGACCAGCGGGAAGCCACAATGAGCAGTTCTTC
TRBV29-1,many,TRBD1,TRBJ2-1,CSVAPGTGRDEQFF,TGCAGCGTTGCCCCCGGGACAGGGCGAGATGAGCAGTTCTTC
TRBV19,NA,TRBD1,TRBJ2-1,CASTDPGTEGQFF,TGTGCCAGTACCGACCCCGGGACAGAGGGGCAGTTCTTC
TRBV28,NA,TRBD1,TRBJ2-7,CASSLGQGWYEQYF,TGTGCCAGCAGTTTGGGACAGGGGTGGTACGAGCAGTACTTC
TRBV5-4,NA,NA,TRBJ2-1,CASSFTATLYNEQFF,TGTGCCAGCAGCTTCACAGCAACTTTGTACAATGAGCAGTTCTTC
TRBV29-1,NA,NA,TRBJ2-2,CSVEVVDTGELFF,TGCAGCGTTGAAGTGGTGGATACCGGGGAGCTGTTTTTT
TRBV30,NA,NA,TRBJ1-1,CASEGGTEAFF,TGTGCCTCGGAAGGGGGCACTGAAGCTTTCTTT
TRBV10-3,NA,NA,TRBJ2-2,CAISKPGGQGSGELFF,TGTGCCATCAGTAAACCGGGGGGACAAGGGTCCGGGGAGCTGTTTTTT
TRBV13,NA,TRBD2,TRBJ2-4,CASSLAPPTSGIRGSLTKNIQYF,TGTGCCAGCAGCTTAGCCCCCCCGACTAGCGGCATAAGGGGGAGTCTAACCAAAAACATTCAGTACTTC
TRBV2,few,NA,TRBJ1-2,CASRMPEPYGYTF,TGTGCCAGCAGGATGCCAGAACCTTATGGCTACACCTTC
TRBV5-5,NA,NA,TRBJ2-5,CASSTRQETQYF,TGTGCCAGCAGCACCAGGCAAGAGACCCAGTACTTC
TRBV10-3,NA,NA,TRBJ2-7,CAISWGSDSYEQYF,TGTGCCATCAGTTGGGGGAGTGACTCCTACGAGCAGTACTTC
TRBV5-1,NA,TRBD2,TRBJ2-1,CASSLAGSGQVNEQFF,TGCGCCAGCAGCTTGGCTGGTAGCGGGCAAGTCAATGAGCAGTTCTTC
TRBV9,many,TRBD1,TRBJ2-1,CASTTTGQGYDEQFF,TGTGCCAGCACCACCACGGGACAGGGTTATGATGAGCAGTTCTTC
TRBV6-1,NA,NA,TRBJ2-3,CASSDRQSTDTQYF,TGTGCCAGCAGTGATCGCCAGTCCACAGATACGCAGTATTTT
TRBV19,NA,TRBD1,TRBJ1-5,CASSSQGGQPQHF,TGTGCCAGTAGTTCACAGGGGGGACAGCCCCAGCATTTT
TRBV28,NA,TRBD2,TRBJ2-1,CASSHGLAVGNEQFF,TGTGCCAGCAGTCATGGACTAGCGGTCGGGAATGAGCAGTTCTTC
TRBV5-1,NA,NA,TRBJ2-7,CASSLVTGYEQYF,TGCGCCAGCAGCTTGGTGACGGGTTACGAGCAGTACTTC